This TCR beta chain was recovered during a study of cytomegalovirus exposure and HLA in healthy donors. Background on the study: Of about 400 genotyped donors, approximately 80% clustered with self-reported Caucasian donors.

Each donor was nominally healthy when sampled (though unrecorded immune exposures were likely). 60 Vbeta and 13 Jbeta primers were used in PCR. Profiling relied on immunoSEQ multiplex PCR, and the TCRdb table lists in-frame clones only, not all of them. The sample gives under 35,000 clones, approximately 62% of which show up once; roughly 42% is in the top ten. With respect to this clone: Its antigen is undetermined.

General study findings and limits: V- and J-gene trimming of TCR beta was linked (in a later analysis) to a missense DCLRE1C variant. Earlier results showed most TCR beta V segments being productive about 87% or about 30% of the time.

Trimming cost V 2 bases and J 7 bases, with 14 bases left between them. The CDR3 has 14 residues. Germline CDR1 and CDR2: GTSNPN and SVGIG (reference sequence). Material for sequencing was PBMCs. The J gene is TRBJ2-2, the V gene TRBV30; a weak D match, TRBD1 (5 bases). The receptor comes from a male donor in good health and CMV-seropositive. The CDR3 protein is CAWSRAGFVGELFF. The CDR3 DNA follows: TGTGCCTGGAGTAGGGCAGGGTTTGTCGGGGAGCTGTTTTTT. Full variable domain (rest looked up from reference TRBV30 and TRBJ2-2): SQTIHQWPATLVQPVGSPLSLECTVEGTSNPNLYWYRQAAGRGLQLLFYSVGIGQISSEVPQNLSASRPQDRQFILSSKKLLLSDSGFYLCAWSRAGFVGELFFGEGSRLTVL.